Here is one T cell receptor beta chain with its context. Its antigen is still unknown. Base qualities are not provided; no much larger clone lies one nucleotide away. The source of the sample is a study of cytomegalovirus exposure and HLA in healthy donors (dated by TCRdb to 2016 to 2017). Regarding the research as a whole: An earlier analysis of several hundred of the donors reported 250 to 350 Gb of sequence data and 117 million unique TCR beta sequences from 150 million to 200 million T cells. Alongside the repertoire data, information on donor age, sex, ethnicity and CMV serostatus was compiled. HLA typing covered class I and class II loci at four-digit resolution. Across 398 genotyped donors of the cohort, an average of approximately 240,000 unique TCR beta nucleotide sequences per donor were sequenced, and approximately 19% of those sequences were non-productive. The number of typed donors differed by locus: about 620-640 for A, B, C, DRB1 and DQB1; 500 to 550 for DQA1; 606 for DPA1; and 400 to 480 for DPB1. Every repertoire in the discovery cohort had been generated on one and the same sequencing platform. The genetic ancestry cluster associated with self-reported Caucasian donors included 70% to 85% of the approximately 430 genotyped donors. Roughly 300 gigabases of sequencing data and 91 million or so unique TCR sequences made up an early release that covered over 550 HLA-typed donors. Rather than using new phenotypic data, the later analysis identified candidate immune exposures from TCR beta sequences and from how often those sequences occurred across donors. To predict cytomegalovirus infection status, the study combined high-throughput TCR immunosequencing, statistical association of individual TCRs with disease status, and machine learning. In a later analysis, previously published TCR beta repertoires from 666 donors were re-analyzed and high-resolution HLA genotyping was added so that TCR occurrence patterns could be studied. Genome-wide SNP genotypes for about 60% of the 666 donors were used in a later genetic analysis, which treated that subset as a discovery cohort. A separate validation cohort of 90 to 150 different subjects was used in addition to the roughly 700-subject first cohort. An earlier analysis of fewer than 700 of the donors applied high-throughput TCR beta sequencing to assess whether each TCR beta V gene segment acted as functional or pseudogenic. Using immunosequencing, the study profiled T cell repertoires from 666 subjects and related those repertoires to cytomegalovirus serostatus. The aim of the study was to test whether cataloging public T cell receptors could identify signatures of past pathogen exposure. Four to six DR-DQ haplotypes were handled as single units for association and clustering because linkage in the cohort was strong.

In total, approximately 700 healthy bone marrow donors made up the cohort. At the time of sampling, all cohort members were nominally healthy, though unrecorded immune exposures were likely present. The donor tested CMV seronegative and was one of the 352 seronegative cohort members. Each donor provided a peripheral blood sample, and peripheral blood mononuclear cells were used for TCR beta sequencing. Genomic DNA was extracted from the blood cell samples with the Qiagen DNeasy Blood Extraction Kit. General study outcomes and caveats: A later genetic analysis associated a missense DCLRE1C variant with V-gene and J-gene trimming of TCR beta chains, and an independent cohort replicated the association. In a later analysis, the rate of TCR association differed among HLA loci, with DRB1 alleles having the most associated TCRs and HLA-C alleles having the fewest. Sequencing depth was assumed to be roughly uniform across donors in the presence/absence analyses, though that assumption may not hold. In vitro tests confirmed that three of the cytomegalovirus-associated TCR beta chains recognize cytomegalovirus antigens. Strong co-occurrence of HLA alleles, especially DR and DQ, made assigning TCR associations to individual alleles difficult. Because HLA typing was missing for some donors at each locus, association tests included only the typed subset. A group of highly shared sequence variants was considered likely to be a technical artifact of the sequencing pipeline. A total of about 150 TCR beta chains were listed by the study as associated with cytomegalovirus. Several of the top co-occurrence clusters appeared to be linked to parvovirus B19, influenza, CMV and Epstein-Barr virus, according to a later analysis. A further reported finding was that TCR beta sequences accurately predicted the HLA-A and HLA-B alleles for most subjects in the first cohort. In a later analysis, HLA-associated TCR beta chains were found to be more clonally expanded and to have lower generation probabilities than equally common non-associated chains. Only TCR beta chains were sequenced in this cohort, and the absence of alpha or paired-chain data limited detectable features. The authors suggested that the approach could potentially be extended to other disease states and immunological phenotypes. A later analysis found that most CMV-associated TCR beta chains appeared HLA-restricted, with HLA associations seemingly driven largely by CMV exposure. Cytomegalovirus status was reported to be diagnosed by the classifier with high specificity and sensitivity in both the original and validation cohorts. An earlier analysis of approximately 590 of the donors showed that most TCR beta V segments appeared in productive rearrangements either about 90% or about 30% of the time, which broadly matched IMGT annotations. Because counts were too low, 15 to 20 rarely observed V segments, including chromosome 9 orphons, were excluded from the earlier analysis of several hundred of the donors. A later analysis associated roughly 17,000 TCR beta sequences with specific HLA alleles at a false discovery rate of 0.05. Compared with the roughly 720-donor mean, donors in an Asian-associated ancestry cluster had fewer N-insertions in productive TCRs, according to a later genetic analysis. The only immune exposure information available for the cohort was CMV serostatus. Most TCR sequences were seen in very few donors, while some public TCRs were found in many individuals. Linkage disequilibrium might explain the correlated functional status among segregating V segments, but an unknown experimental factor could not be excluded.

Library construction relied on the immunoSEQ multiplex PCR assay. For the multiplex PCR, a mixture combining 60 forward primers for TCR Vbeta segments and 13 reverse primers for TCR Jbeta segments was used. A multiplex PCR assay on genomic DNA amplified the CDR3 region of rearranged TCR beta genes. On the Illumina HiSeq System, the amplified TCR beta libraries were sequenced as 87-base-pair reads. From the authors' description of their analysis: A later analysis counted 75 million to 100 million unique TCR beta chains across the 600 to 850 repertoires, and around 12 million of these chains were shared by at least two donors. A nearest-neighbor algorithm error-corrected the raw reads and collapsed the reads into unique sequences, merging closely related sequences to remove PCR and sequencing errors. CDR3 sequences were aligned to IMGT reference sequences to assign V, D and J gene segments. For a sequence to be retained, at least a six-nucleotide match to both a V gene segment and a J gene segment was required. A rearrangement was called productive if the CDR3 had no stop codons and remained in frame with V and J, and every other rearrangement was called non-productive. CDR3 was defined by IMGT convention, running from the second conserved V-encoded cysteine to the conserved J-encoded phenylalanine. The earlier analysis of a few hundred of the donors excluded sequences that lacked an unambiguous match to a single V gene segment. In an earlier analysis of 587 of the donors, V segments were called functional above 56.7% productive rearrangements and were called segregating when the between-donor standard deviation exceeded 5%. A statistical classification framework was developed to diagnose cytomegalovirus status using the catalog of TCR beta chain sequences. In a later analysis, V and J genes were assigned by comparing TCR nucleotide sequences against IMGT/GENE-DB human TR gene sequences. The TCRdist pipeline was used in a later analysis to assign CDR3 sequences and most-parsimonious VDJ recombination scenarios. In a later analysis, each TCR beta chain was defined by its CDR3 amino acid sequence together with its V-gene family, and reads lacking a unique V-gene family were excluded. As a way to deal with suspected cross-contamination and a sequencing artifact, a later analysis dropped approximately 570 nucleotide sequences that were highly shared and had low generation probability. A later analysis calculated a clonal expansion index for each public chain from normalized within-repertoire ranks of inferred template counts. A later analysis computed generation probabilities with a VDJ recombination model fitted to out-of-frame rearrangements, and checked the results against IGoR. Hypergeometric tests were used in a later analysis to score TCR-TCR, TCR-HLA and TCR-CMV co-occurrence, with a repertoire-size bias correction applied to the TCR pairs. False discovery rates were estimated in a later analysis by permuting HLA or CMV assignments 20 times. In a later analysis, co-occurring TCRs were grouped with DBSCAN, and TCRdist sequence similarity was added when clustering was performed within HLA-allele-positive subsets. For co-occurrence clustering, repertoires with fewer than 30,000 or more than 120,000 public chains were excluded, along with about five repertoires with anomalous nucleotide sharing. The table was pulled from immuneACCESS by TCRdb, which kept in-frame rearrangements only. Such tables lose some clones; where checked, under half of the loss comes from unresolved V genes, and the rest has no known cause. That table gives V, J and clone size, and the DNA gave D and trimming. The sample data list about 110,000 clones, and 80% to 85% of these were observed just once. The ten largest clones capture under 2.5% of the sample.

The specimen sequenced was PBMCs. This receptor was taken from a woman aged 25 to 45 in good health and CMV-seronegative.

The encoded CDR3 is CASSRQGEGETQYF. The DNA sequence is given as TGCGCCAGCAGCCGGCAAGGGGAAGGGGAGACCCAGTACTTC. This sequence uses TRBV4-1 and TRBJ2-5, with a tentative D gene TRBD1 over 5 matching bases. From its cysteine to its phenylalanine, the CDR3 spans 14 amino acids. The entry retains the CDR3 DNA only, 42 bases that are in frame from base 1. CDR1 MGHRA and CDR2 YSYEKL were looked up in the germline V gene. V sheds 4 bases and J sheds 5 bases, leaving 14 bases between their ends.